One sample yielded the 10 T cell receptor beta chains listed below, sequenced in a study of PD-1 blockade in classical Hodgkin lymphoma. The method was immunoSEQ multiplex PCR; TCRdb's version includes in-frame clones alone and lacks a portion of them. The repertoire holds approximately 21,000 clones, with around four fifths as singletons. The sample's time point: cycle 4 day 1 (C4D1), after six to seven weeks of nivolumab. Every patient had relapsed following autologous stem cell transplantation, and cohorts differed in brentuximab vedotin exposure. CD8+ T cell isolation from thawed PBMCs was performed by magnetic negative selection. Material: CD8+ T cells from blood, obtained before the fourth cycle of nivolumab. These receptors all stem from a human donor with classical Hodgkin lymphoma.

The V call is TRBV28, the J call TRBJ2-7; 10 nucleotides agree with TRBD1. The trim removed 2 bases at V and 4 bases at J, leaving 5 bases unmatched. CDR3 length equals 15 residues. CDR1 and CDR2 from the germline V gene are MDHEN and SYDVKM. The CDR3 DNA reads TGTGCCAGCAGTTTACTGGGACAGGGGTCGTACGAGCAGTACTTC. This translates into CASSLLGQGSYEQYF.

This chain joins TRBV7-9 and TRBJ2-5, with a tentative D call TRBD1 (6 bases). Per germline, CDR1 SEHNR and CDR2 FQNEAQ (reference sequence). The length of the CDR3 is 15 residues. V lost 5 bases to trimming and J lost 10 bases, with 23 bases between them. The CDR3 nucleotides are TGTGCCAGCAGCGGGGGACACCAGCCCGGGCAGGACCAGTACTTC. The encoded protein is CASSGGHQPGQDQYF.

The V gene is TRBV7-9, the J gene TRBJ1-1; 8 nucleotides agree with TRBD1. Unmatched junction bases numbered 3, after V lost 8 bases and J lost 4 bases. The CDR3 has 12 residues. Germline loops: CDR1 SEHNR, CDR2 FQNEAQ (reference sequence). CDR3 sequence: CASLQGGTEAFF. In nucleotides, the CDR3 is TGTGCCAGCCTACAGGGGGGCACTGAAGCTTTCTTT.

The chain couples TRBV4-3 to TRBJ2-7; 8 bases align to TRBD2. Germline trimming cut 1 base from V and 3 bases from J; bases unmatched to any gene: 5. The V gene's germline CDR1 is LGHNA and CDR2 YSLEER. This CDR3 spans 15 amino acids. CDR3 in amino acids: CASSQVDGGVYEQYF. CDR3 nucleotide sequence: TGCGCCAGCAGCCAAGTCGACGGGGGGGTCTACGAGCAGTACTTC.

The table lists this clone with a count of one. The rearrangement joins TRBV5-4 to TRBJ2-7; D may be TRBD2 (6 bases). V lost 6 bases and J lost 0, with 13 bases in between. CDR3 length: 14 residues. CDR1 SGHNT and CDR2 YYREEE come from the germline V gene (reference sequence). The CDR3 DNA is TGTGCCAGCAACCCGGGGGAGAGCTCCTACGAGCAGTACTTC. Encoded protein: CASNPGESSYEQYF.

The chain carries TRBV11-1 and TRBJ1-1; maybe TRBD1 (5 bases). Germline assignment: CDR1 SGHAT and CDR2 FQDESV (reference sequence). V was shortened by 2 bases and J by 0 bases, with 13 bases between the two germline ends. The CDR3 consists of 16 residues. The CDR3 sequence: CASSLMGTNMNTEAFF. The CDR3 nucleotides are TGTGCCAGCAGCTTAATGGGGACTAATATGAACACTGAAGCTTTCTTT.

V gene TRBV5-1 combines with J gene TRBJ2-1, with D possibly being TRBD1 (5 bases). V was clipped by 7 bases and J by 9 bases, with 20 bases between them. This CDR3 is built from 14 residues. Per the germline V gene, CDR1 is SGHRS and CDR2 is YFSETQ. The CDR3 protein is CASSVDSPLGEQFF. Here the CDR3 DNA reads TGCGCCAGCTCTGTTGACAGCCCTCTAGGTGAGCAGTTCTTC. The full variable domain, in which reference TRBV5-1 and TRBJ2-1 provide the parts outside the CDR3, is KAGVTQTPRYLIKTRGQQVTLSCSPISGHRSVSWYQQTPGQGLQFLFEYFSETQRNKGNFPGRFSGRQFSNSRSEMNVSTLELGDSALYLCASSVDSPLGEQFFGPGTRLTVL.

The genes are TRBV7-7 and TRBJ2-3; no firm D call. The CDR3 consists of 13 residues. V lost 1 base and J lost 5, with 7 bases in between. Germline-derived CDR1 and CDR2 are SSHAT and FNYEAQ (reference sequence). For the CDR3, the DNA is TGTGCCAGCAGCTTAGTCAAAGTAGATACGCAGTATTTT. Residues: CASSLVKVDTQYF.

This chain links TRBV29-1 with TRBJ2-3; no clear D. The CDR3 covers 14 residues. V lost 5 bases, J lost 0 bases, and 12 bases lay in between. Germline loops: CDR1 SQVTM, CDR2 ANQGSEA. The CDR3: CSVLARASTDTQYF. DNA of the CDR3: TGCAGCGTTTTAGCTAGAGCTAGCACAGATACGCAGTATTTT.

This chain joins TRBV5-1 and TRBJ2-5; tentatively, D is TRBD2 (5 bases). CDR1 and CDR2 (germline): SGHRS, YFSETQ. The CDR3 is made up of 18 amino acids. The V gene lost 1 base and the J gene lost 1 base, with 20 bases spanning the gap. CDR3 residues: CASSLNSYLSAIQETQYF. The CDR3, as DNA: TGCGCCAGCAGCTTGAACTCATACCTTAGCGCCATCCAAGAGACCCAGTACTTC.